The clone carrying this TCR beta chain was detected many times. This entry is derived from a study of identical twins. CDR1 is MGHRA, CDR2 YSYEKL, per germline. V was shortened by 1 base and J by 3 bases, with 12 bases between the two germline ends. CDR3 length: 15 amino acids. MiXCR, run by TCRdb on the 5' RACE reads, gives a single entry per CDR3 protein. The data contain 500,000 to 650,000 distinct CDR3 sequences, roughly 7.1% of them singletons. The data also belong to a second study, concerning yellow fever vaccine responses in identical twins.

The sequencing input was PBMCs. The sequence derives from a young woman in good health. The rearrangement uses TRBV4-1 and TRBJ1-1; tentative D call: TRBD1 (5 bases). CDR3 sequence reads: CASSQGRGVYTEAFF. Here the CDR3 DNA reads TGCGCCAGCAGCCAAGGTCGGGGGGTTTACACTGAAGCTTTCTTT.